Each of the 8 T cell receptor beta chains below was sequenced from the same sample in a study of human T cells and chemical hapten exposure (dated by TCRdb to the early 2020s). During library preparation, unique molecular identifiers were attached to individual cDNA molecules so that TCRs could be counted quantitatively and reproducibly. TCRdb took the public reads, trimmed them with fastp at Q25, ran MiXCR for clone calling and kept in-frame beta chains. Rows are unified per CDR3 protein, each entry keeping the most common DNA and genes. Counted in this sample were about 120,000 distinct CDR3 sequences; more than 8.5% of them appeared once. About 1.4% of the sample is in the top ten clones. Total RNA was extracted from unfractionated whole blood that had been collected in Tempus Blood RNA tubes. The specimen was whole blood. Receptors were obtained from a human donor in good health. Some clones in this sample may be carry-over from other donors' samples. Donor details come from another sample of the same person, matched by shared clones.

The chain combines TRBV7-2 with TRBJ2-7, with 12 bases matching TRBD2. This CDR3 comprises 17 residues. J lost 7 bases, V lost 2 bases, and 12 bases had no gene match. CDR1 and CDR2 from the germline V gene are SGHTA and FQGNSA. The CDR3 sequence: CASSLFGALAGGEEQYF. DNA of the CDR3: TGTGCCAGCAGCTTATTTGGGGCACTAGCGGGAGGCGAGGAGCAGTACTTC.

The table lists this clonotype with many counts. V is TRBV10-3 and J is TRBJ1-1; perhaps TRBD1 as D (6 bases). This CDR3 comprises 16 residues. Trimming removed 0 bases from V and 1 base from J, with 12 bases in between. The V gene's germline CDR1 is ENHRY and CDR2 SYGVKD. The CDR3 sequence is CAISESYGGRNTEAFF. The CDR3 nucleotides are TGTGCCATCAGTGAGTCATACGGGGGCCGGAACACTGAAGCTTTCTTT.

This clonotype was observed many times. The chain carries TRBV29-1 and TRBJ2-3; no reliable D call. This CDR3 comprises 14 residues. Trimming removed 4 bases at V and 1 base at J, with 12 bases between. The germline gives CDR1 SQVTM, CDR2 ANQGSEA. This CDR3 is CSVGDSQGTDTQYF. CDR3 DNA sequence: TGCAGCGTTGGGGATAGCCAGGGCACAGATACGCAGTATTTT.

This clonotype was found a few times. The rearrangement joins TRBV5-1 to TRBJ2-7, with a possible D match to TRBD1 (5 bases). This CDR3 spans 13 amino acids. V was shortened by 4 bases and J by 2 bases, with 10 bases between the two germline ends. Looked up from germline, CDR1 is SGHRS and CDR2 is YFSETQ. CDR3 loop: CASSPTDAYEQYF. The CDR3 DNA is TGCGCCAGCAGCCCGACAGACGCCTACGAGCAGTACTTC. Drawing the rest from reference TRBV5-1 and TRBJ2-7, the complete variable domain is KAGVTQTPRYLIKTRGQQVTLSCSPISGHRSVSWYQQTPGQGLQFLFEYFSETQRNKGNFPGRFSGRQFSNSRSEMNVSTLELGDSALYLCASSPTDAYEQYFGPGTRLTVT.

J is TRBJ2-1 and V is TRBV6-5; 9 nucleotides align to TRBD1. J lost 6 bases, V lost 5 bases, and 11 bases had no gene match. Germline CDR1 MNHEY, CDR2 SVGAGI. The CDR3 spans 16 residues. The CDR3 bases are TGTGCCAGCAGTGTCGAATCCGGGACAGGGAGCAATGAGCAGTTCTTC. Translating it yields CASSVESGTGSNEQFF.

This clonotype was picked up a small number of times. The V and J genes are TRBV7-9 and TRBJ2-1; D is perhaps TRBD1 or TRBD2 (5 bases each). Germline-derived CDR1 and CDR2 are SEHNR and FQNEAQ (reference sequence). V lost 2 bases, J lost 2 bases, and 10 bases lay in between. The CDR3 has 15 amino acids. This CDR3 is CASSLKGTPYNEQFF. The CDR3 DNA reads TGTGCCAGCAGCTTAAAGGGGACCCCCTACAATGAGCAGTTCTTC.

This clonotype appeared a few times. The chain has TRBV20-1 and TRBJ1-4, with D unresolved. V lost 6 bases, J lost 3 bases, and 17 bases lay in between. Germline loops: CDR1 DFQATT, CDR2 SNEGSKA (reference sequence). This CDR3 comprises 15 residues. The CDR3 loop is CSAAPLGAANEKLFF. The CDR3 DNA reads TGCAGTGCAGCCCCCCTCGGAGCCGCTAATGAAAAACTGTTTTTT.

This chain uses TRBV12-3 or TRBV12-4 with TRBJ2-7; 16 bases match TRBD2. After removal of 6 bases from V and 5 bases from J, the junction contained 16 bases not matched to a gene. This CDR3 spans 19 amino acids. CDR3 DNA sequence: TGTGCCAGCAGCATAGGGGGACTAGCGGGAGGGCCTGAGGATCACGAGCAGTACTTC. This encodes CASSIGGLAGGPEDHEQYF.